The clone carrying this TCR beta chain came up a few times. The antigen remains undetermined. These data are taken from a study of T cell repertoires in ileal Crohn's disease. Study-wide context: About 37% were active smokers at surgery; median disease duration was approximately 7.3 years. All patients had surgery for stricturing (approximately 60%) or penetrating (around 39%) disease. Notes on the study in general: The median delay to postoperative endoscopy was around 6.4 months. Clonality above 26.8% at surgery always came with endoscopic recurrence.

Repertoires were generated with immunoSEQ multiplex PCR, while TCRdb's copy carries only in-frame clones and drops some. The sample holds over 10,000 clones, roughly 80% seen once. This sample's time point: neoterminal ileum biopsy at postoperative endoscopy, about 6 months after surgery. CDR3 length: 13 amino acids. Per germline, CDR1 SGHVS and CDR2 FQNEAQ. With 4 bases clipped from V and 14 bases from J, the junction kept 11 bases outside the gene matches. Material for sequencing was ileal tissue. The sequence was collected from an adult with Crohn's disease. The chain couples TRBV7-8 to TRBJ1-2; 9 bases fit TRBD1. The CDR3 sequence: CASSSSGTGLRTF. As DNA, the CDR3 is TGTGCCAGCAGCTCATCCGGGACAGGGTTAAGGACCTTC.